Given below is one T cell receptor (beta chain) in context. What it binds is not known. Germline CDR1 LNHDA, CDR2 SQIVND (reference sequence). The CDR3 is 15 residues long. V lost 4 bases, J lost 5 bases, and 5 bases stayed unmatched. The entry originates in a study of CD4 T cells in relation to SARS-CoV-2 and coronaviruses. The unexposed donors gave CD4+ T cells in about 2011-2018, prior to COVID-19. After about ten days of culture, CD4+ T cells were isolated. As cell numbers allowed, unexposed-donor CD4+ T cells faced SARS-CoV-2 S/N and four cold-coronavirus spikes. Each well had 2.1 million or so PBMCs in about 5% human AB serum with IL-2. Cultures received half-medium IL-2 refreshes on days 3 and 7. Only in-frame clones appear in the TCRdb table, and some are missing; sequencing was by immunoSEQ multiplex PCR. The table lists about 29,000 clones, approximately 79% of them singletons.

The sequenced sample was CD4+ T cells from PBMCs, cultured in vitro. The V call is TRBV19, the J call TRBJ2-2, with 9 bases fitting TRBD1. This TCR derives from a human donor in good health. The CDR3 spells CASSTTGGGTGELFF. The CDR3 nucleotides are TGTGCCAGTAGTACGACAGGGGGAGGTACCGGGGAGCTGTTTTTT.